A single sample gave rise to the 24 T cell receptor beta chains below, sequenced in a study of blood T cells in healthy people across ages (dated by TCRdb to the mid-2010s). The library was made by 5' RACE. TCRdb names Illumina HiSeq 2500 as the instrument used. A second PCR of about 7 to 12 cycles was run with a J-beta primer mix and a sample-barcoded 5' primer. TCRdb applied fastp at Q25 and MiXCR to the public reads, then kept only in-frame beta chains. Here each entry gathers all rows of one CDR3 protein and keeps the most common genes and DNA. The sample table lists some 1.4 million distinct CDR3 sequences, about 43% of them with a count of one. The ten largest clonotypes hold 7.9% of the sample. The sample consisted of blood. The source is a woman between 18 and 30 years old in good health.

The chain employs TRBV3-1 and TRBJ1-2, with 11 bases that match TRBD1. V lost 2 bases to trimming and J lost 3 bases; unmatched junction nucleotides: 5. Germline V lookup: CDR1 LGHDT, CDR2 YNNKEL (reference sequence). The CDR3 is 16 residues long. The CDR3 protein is CASSQRDRGIDYGYTF. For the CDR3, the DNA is TGTGCCAGCAGCCAAAGGGACAGGGGGATTGACTATGGCTACACCTTC.

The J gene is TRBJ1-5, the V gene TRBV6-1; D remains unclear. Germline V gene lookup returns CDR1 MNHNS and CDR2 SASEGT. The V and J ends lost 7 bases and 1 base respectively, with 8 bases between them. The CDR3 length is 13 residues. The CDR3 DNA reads TGTGCCAGCACCTTAAGGAGCAATCAGCCCCAGCATTTT. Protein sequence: CASTLRSNQPQHF.

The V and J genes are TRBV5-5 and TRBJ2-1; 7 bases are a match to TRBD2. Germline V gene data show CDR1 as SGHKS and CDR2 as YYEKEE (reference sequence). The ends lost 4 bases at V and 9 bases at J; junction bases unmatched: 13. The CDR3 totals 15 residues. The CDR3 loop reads CASSKTSPQGVEQFF. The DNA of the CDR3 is TGTGCCAGCAGCAAGACTAGCCCCCAGGGTGTTGAGCAGTTCTTC.

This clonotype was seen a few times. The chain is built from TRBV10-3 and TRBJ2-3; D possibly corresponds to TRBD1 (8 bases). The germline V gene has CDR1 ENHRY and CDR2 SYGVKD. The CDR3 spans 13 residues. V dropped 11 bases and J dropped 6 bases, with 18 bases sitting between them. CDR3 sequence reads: CAHRGGQFDTQYF. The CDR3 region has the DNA TGTGCCCACAGGGGGGGCCAATTCGATACGCAGTATTTT.

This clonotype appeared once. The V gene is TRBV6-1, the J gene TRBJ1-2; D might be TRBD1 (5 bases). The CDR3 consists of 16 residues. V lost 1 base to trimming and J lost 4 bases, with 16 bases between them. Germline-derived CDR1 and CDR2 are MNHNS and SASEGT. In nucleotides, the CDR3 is TGTGCCAGCAGTGAAGTCAGAGCCACGACAGTCTATGGCTACACCTTC. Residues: CASSEVRATTVYGYTF.

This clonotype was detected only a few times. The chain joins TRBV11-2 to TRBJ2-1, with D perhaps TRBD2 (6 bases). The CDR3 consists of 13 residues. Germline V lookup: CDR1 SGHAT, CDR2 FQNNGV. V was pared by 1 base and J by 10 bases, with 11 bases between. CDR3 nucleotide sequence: TGTGCCAGCAGCTTAGCCGGGGGAGCCGAGCAGTTCTTC. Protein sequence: CASSLAGGAEQFF. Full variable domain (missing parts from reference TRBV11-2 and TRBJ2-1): EAGVAQSPRYKIIEKRQSVAFWCNPISGHATLYWYQQILGQGPKLLIQFQNNGVVDDSQLPKDRFSAERLKGVDSTLKIQPAKLEDSAVYLCASSLAGGAEQFFGPGTRLTVL.

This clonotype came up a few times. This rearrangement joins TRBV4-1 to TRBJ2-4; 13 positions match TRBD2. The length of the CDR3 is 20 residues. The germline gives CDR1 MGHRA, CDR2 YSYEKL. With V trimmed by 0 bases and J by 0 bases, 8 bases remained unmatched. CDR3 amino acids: CASSQELGLAGQLAKNIQYF. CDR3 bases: TGCGCCAGCAGCCAAGAGTTGGGACTAGCGGGACAATTAGCCAAAAACATTCAGTACTTC.

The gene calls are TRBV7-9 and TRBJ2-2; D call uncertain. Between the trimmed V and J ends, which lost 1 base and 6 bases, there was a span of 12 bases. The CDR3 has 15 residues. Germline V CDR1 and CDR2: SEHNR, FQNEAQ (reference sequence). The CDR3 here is CASSLGGPISGELFF. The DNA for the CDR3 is TGTGCCAGCAGCTTAGGCGGACCGATCTCCGGGGAGCTGTTTTTT. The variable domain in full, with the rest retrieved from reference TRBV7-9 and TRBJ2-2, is DTGVSQNPRHKITKRGQNVTFRCDPISEHNRLYWYRQTLGQGPEFLTYFQNEAQLEKSRLLSDRFSAERPKGSFSTLEIQRTEQGDSAMYLCASSLGGPISGELFFGEGSRLTVL.

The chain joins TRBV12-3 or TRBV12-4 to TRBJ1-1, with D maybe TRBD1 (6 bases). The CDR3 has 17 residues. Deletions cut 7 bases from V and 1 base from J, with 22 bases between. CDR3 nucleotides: TGTGCCAGCACCTTAGGGGAACCCCAACAGGGGAACACTGAAGCTTTCTTT. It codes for CASTLGEPQQGNTEAFF.

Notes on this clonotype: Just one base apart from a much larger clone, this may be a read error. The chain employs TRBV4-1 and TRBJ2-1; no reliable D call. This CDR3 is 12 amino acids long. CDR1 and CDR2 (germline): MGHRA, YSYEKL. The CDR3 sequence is CASNQELNEQFF. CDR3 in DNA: TGCGCCAGCAACCAAGAATTGAATGAGCAGTTCTTC.

CDR3 sequence reads: CASSWGEDTQYF. The CDR3 nucleotides read TGCGCCAGCAGCTGGGGGGAGGATACGCAGTATTTT. The J gene is TRBJ2-3, the V gene TRBV5-1, with D tentatively TRBD2 (6 bases). V lost 3 bases and J 6 bases, leaving 8 bases between the germline ends. This CDR3 has 12 residues. From germline, CDR1 is SGHRS and CDR2 YFSETQ.

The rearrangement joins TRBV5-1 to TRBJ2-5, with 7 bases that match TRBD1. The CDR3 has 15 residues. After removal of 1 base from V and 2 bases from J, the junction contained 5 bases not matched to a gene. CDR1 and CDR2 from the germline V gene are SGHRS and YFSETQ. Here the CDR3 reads CASSLMPGGQETQYF. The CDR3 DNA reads TGCGCCAGCAGCTTGATGCCAGGGGGACAAGAGACCCAGTACTTC.

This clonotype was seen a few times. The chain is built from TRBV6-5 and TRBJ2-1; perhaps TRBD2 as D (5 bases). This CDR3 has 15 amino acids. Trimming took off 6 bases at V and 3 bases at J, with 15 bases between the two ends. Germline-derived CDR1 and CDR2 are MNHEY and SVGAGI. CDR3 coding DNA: TGTGCCAGCAGGATTGGACGGGGAAACTACAATGAGCAGTTCTTC. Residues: CASRIGRGNYNEQFF.

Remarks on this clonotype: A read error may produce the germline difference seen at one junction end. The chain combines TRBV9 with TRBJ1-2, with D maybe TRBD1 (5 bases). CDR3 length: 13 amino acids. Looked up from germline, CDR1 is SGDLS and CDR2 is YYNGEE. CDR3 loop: CASSWNAVRGCTF. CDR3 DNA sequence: TGTGCCAGCAGCTGGAATGCCGTTAGGGGCTGCACCTTC.

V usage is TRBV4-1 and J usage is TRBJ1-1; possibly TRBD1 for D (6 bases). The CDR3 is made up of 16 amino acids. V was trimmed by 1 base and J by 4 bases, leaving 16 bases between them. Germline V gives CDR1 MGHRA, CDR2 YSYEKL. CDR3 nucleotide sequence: TGCGCCAGCAGCCAAGCGGAGCAGGGAGGGGGCACTGAAGCTTTCTTT. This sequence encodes CASSQAEQGGGTEAFF.

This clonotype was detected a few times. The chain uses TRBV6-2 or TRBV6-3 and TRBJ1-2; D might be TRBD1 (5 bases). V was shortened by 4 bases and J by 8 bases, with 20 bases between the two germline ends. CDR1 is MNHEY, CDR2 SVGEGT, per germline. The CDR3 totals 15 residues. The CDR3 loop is CASSSTGTVSPGYTF. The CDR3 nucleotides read TGTGCCAGCAGTTCGACCGGGACGGTATCCCCAGGCTACACCTTC.

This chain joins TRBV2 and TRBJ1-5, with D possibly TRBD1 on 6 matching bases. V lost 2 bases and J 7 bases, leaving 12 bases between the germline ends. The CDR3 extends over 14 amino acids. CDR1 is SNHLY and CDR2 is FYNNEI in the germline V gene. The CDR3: CASSERGGGQPQHF. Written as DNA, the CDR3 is TGTGCCAGCAGTGAACGGGGGGGCGGACAGCCCCAGCATTTT.

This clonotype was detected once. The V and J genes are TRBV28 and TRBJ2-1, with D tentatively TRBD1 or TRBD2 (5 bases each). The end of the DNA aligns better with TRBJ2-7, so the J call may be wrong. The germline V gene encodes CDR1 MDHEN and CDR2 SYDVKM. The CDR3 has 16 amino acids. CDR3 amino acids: CASNFPFGGRENEQYF. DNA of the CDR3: TGTGCCAGCAATTTCCCCTTTGGGGGACGTGAGAATGAGCAGTACTTC.

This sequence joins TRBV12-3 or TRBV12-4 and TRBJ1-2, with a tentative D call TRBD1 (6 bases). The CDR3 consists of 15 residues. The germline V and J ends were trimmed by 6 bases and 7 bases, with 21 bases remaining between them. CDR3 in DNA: TGTGCCAGCAGCTTTAGGCCAGGGGTTTCTTTTGGCTACACCTTC. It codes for CASSFRPGVSFGYTF.

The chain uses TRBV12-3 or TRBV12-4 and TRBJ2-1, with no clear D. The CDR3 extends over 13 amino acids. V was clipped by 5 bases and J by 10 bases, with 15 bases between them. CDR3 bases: TGTGCCAGCAGTCCAACGTTCCGGTACGAGCAGTTCTTC. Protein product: CASSPTFRYEQFF.

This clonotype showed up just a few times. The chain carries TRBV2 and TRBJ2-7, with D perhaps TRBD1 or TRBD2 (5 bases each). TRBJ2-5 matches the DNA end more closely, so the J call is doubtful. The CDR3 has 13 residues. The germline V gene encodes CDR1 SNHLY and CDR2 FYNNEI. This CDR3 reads CASSYGWGETQYF. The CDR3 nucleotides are TGTGCCAGCAGCTATGGATGGGGGGAGACCCAGTACTTC.

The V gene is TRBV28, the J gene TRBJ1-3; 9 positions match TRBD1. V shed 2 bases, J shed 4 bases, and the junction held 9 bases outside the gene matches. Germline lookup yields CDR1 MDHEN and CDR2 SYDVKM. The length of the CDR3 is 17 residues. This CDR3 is CASSLSVGQGSGNTIYF. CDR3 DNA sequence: TGTGCCAGCAGTTTAAGTGTGGGACAGGGCTCGGGAAACACCATATATTTT.

The CDR3 region is CASSWAGQTLYGYTF. CDR3 nucleotides: TGTGCCAGCAGCTGGGCGGGACAGACCCTCTATGGCTACACCTTC. The rearrangement joins TRBV12-3 or TRBV12-4 to TRBJ1-2; 7 nucleotides line up with TRBD1. This CDR3 comprises 15 residues. J lost 4 bases, V lost 6 bases, and 11 bases had no gene match.

CDR3 DNA sequence: TGCAGCGTTGTGGGCCCCCTAGTCAACGAGCAGTACTTC. Protein product: CSVVGPLVNEQYF. The chain uses TRBV29-1 and TRBJ2-7; D uncertain. The CDR3 spans 13 residues. Germline V gene sequence: CDR1 SQVTM, CDR2 ANQGSEA. V was clipped by 4 bases and J by 5 bases, with 15 bases between them.